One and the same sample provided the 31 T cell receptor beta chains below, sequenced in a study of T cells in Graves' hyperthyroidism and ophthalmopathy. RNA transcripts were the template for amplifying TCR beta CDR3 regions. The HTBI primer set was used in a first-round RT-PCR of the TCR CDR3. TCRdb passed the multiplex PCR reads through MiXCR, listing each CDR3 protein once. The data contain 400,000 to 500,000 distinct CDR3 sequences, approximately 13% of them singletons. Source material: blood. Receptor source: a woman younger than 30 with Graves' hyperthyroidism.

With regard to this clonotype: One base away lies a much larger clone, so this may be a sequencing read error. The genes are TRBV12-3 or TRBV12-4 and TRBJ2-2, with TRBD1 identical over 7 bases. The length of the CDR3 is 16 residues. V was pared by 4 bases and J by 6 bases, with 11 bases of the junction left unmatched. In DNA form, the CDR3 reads TGTGCCAGCAGTTATACGACAGGGTTGGGCGCCGGGGAGCTGTTTTTT. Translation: CASSYTTGLGAGELFF.

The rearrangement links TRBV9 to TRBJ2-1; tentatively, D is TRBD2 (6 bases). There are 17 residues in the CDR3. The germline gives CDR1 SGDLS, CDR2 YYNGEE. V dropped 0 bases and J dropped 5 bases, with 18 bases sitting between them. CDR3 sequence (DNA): TGTGCCAGCAGCGTAGATCCCAATACCGGGGGTGACAATGAGCAGTTCTTC. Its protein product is CASSVDPNTGGDNEQFF. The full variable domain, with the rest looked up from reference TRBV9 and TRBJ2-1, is DSGVTQTPKHLITATGQRVTLRCSPRSGDLSVYWYQQSLDQGLQFLIQYYNGEERAKGNILERFSAQQFPDLHSELNLSSLELGDSALYFCASSVDPNTGGDNEQFFGPGTRLTVL.

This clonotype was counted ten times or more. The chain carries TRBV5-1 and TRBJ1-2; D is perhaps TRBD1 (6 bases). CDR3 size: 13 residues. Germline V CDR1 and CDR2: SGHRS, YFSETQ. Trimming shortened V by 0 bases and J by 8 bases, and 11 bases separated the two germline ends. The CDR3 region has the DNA TGCGCCAGCAGCTTGGTACAGGGAGAGGGCTACACCTTC. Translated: CASSLVQGEGYTF. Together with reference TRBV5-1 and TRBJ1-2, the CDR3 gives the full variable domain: KAGVTQTPRYLIKTRGQQVTLSCSPISGHRSVSWYQQTPGQGLQFLFEYFSETQRNKGNFPGRFSGRQFSNSRSEMNVSTLELGDSALYLCASSLVQGEGYTFGSGTRLTVV.

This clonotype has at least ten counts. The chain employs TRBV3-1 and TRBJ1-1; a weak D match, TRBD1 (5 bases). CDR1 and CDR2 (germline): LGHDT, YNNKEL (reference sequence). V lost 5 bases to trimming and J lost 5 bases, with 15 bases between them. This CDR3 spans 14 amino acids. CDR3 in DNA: TGTGCCAGCAGCTCAACGGGTGGGGGGACTGAAGCTTTCTTT. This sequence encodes CASSSTGGGTEAFF.

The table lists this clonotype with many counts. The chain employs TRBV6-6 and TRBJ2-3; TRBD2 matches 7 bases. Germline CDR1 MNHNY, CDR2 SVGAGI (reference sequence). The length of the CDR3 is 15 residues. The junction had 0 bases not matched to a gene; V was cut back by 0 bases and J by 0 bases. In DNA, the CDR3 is TGTGCCAGCAGTTACTCGCGGGAGAGCACAGATACGCAGTATTTT. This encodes CASSYSRESTDTQYF.

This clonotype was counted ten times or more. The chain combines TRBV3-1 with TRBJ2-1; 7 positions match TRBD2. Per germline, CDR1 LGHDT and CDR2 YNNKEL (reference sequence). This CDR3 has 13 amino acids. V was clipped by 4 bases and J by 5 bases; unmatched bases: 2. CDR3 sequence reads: CASSPGLDNEQFF. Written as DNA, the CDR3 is TGTGCCAGCAGCCCTGGACTAGACAATGAGCAGTTCTTC.

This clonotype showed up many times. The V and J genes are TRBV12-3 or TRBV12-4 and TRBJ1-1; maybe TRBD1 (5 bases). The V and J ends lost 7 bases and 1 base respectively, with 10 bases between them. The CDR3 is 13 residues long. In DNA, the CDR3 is TGTGCCAGCATGAAGGGGTCGAACACTGAAGCTTTCTTT. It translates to CASMKGSNTEAFF.

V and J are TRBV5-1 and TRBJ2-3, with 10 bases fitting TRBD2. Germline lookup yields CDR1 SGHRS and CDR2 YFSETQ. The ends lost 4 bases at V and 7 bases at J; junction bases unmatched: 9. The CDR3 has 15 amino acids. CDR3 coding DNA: TGCGCCAGCAGCCCGGGAAGTAGCGGGAGGTATACGCAGTATTTT. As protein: CASSPGSSGRYTQYF.

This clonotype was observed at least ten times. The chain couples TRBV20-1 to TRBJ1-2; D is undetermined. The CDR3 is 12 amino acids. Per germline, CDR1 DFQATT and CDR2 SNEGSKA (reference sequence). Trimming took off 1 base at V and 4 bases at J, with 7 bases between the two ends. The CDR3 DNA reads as TGCAGTGCTAGAGGCAGCATCTATGGCTACACCTTC. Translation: CSARGSIYGYTF.

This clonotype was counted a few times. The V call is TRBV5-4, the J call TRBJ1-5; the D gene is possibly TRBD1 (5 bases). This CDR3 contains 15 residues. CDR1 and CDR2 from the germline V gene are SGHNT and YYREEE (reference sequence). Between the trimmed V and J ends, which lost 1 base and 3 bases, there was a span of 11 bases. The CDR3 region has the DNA TGTGCCAGCAGCTTGTCTGGGGGATTCAATCAGCCCCAGCATTTT. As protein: CASSLSGGFNQPQHF.

The CDR3 here is CASSKGQAGEGYGYTF. For the CDR3, the DNA is TGTGCCAGCAGCAAAGGACAGGCGGGGGAGGGCTATGGCTACACCTTC. This sequence joins TRBV9 and TRBJ1-2, with 7 bases fitting TRBD1. The CDR3 totals 16 residues. Germline loops: CDR1 SGDLS, CDR2 YYNGEE. The V segment lost 4 bases and the J segment 4 bases; nucleotides outside the gene matches: 13.

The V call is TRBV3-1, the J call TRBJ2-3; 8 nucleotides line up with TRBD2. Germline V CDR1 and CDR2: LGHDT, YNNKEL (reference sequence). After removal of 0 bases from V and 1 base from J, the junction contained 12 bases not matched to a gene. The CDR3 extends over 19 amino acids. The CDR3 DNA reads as TGTGCCAGCAGCCAAGATCCGGAGGAAGCGGGAGCTGGCACAGATACGCAGTATTTT. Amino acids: CASSQDPEEAGAGTDTQYF.

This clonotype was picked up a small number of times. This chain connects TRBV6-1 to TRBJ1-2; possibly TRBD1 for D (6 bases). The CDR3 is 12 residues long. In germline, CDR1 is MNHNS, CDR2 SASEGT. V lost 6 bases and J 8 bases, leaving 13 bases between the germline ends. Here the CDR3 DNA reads TGTGCCAGCAGAGGGGGGGTCGCGGGCTACACCTTC. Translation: CASRGGVAGYTF.

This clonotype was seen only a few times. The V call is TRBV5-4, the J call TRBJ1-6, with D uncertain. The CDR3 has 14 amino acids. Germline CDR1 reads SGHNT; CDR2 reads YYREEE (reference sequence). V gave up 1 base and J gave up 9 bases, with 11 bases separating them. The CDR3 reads CASSLLAAPSPLHF. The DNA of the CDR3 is TGTGCCAGCAGCTTGCTGGCTGCACCTTCACCCCTCCACTTT.

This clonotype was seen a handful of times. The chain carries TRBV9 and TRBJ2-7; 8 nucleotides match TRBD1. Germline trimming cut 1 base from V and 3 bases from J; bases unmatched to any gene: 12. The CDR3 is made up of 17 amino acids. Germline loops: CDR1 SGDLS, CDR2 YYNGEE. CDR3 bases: TGTGCCAGCAGCGTATACGGCAGAGGACAGGGTATCTACGAGCAGTACTTC. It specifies CASSVYGRGQGIYEQYF.

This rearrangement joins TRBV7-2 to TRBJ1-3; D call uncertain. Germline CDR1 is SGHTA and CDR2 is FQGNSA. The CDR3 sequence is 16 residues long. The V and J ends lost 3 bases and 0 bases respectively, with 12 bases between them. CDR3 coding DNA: TGTGCCAGCAGCTTCGAGGACGGCAGCTCTGGAAACACCATATATTTT. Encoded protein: CASSFEDGSSGNTIYF.

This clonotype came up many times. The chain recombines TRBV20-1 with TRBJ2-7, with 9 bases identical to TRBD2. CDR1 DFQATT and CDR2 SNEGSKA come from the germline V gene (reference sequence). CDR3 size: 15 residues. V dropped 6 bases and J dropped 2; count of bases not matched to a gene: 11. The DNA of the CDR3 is TGCAGTGCGCAGGGTGGCGAGCGGGAGGCCTACGAGCAGTACTTC. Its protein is CSAQGGEREAYEQYF.

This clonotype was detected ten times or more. In DNA, the CDR3 is TGTGCCACCAGCAGAGATCGTGGTACCGGGACGTCACCCCTCAATGAGCAGTTCTTC. Translating it yields CATSRDRGTGTSPLNEQFF. The chain has TRBV15 and TRBJ2-1, with D perhaps TRBD1 or TRBD2 (5 bases each). The CDR3 has 19 amino acids. From germline, CDR1 is LNHNV and CDR2 YYDKDF (reference sequence). V lost 0 bases, J lost 6 bases, and 24 bases lay in between.

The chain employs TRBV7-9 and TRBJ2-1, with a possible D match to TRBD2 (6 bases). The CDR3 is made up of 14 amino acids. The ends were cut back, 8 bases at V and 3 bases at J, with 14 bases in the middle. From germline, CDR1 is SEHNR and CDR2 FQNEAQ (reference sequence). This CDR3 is CASALALGYNEQFF. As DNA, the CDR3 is TGTGCCAGCGCACTAGCTTTAGGCTACAATGAGCAGTTCTTC.

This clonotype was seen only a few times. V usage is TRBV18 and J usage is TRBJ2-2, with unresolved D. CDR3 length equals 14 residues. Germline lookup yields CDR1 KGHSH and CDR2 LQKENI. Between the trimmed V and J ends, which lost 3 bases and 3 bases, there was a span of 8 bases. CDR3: CASSPPWDTGELFF. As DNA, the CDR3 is TGTGCCAGCTCACCCCCGTGGGACACCGGGGAGCTGTTTTTT.

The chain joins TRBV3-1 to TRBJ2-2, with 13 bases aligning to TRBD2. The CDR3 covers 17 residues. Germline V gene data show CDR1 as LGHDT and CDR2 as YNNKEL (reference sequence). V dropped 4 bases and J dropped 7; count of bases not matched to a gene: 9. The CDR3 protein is CASSPRTSGSRIGELFF. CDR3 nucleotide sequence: TGTGCCAGCAGCCCTCGGACTAGCGGGAGTCGGATCGGGGAGCTGTTTTTT.

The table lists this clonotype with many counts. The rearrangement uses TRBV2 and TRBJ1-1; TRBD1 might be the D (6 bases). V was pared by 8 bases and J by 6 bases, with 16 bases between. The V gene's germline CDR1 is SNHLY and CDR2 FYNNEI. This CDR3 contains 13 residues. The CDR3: CASVTGGGSEAFF. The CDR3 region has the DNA TGTGCCAGCGTAACGGGGGGCGGTTCTGAAGCTTTCTTT.

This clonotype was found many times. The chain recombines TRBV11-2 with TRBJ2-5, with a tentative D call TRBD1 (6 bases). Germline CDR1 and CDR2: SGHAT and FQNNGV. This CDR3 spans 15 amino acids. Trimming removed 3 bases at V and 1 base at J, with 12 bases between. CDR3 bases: TGTGCCAGCAGCTTCGGACGGACAGCCCAAGAGACCCAGTACTTC. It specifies CASSFGRTAQETQYF.

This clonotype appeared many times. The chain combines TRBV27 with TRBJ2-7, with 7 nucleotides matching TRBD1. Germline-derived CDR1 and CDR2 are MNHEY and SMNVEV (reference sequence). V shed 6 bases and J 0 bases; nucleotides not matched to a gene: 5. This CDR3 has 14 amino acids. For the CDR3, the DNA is TGTGCCAGCAGCCGTGACAGGGCCTCCTACGAGCAGTACTTC. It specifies CASSRDRASYEQYF.

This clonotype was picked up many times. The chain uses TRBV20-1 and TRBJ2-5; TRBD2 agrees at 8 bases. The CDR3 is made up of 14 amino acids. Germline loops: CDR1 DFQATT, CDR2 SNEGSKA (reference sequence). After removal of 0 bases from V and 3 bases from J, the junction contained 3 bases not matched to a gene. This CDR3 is CSARESGRKETQYF. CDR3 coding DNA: TGCAGTGCTAGAGAGAGCGGGAGAAAAGAGACCCAGTACTTC.

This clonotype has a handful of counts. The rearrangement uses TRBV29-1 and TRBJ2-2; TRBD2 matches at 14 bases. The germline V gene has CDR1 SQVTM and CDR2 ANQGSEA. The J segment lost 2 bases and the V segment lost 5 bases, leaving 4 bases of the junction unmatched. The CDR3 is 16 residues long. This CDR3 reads CSVPGLAGENTGELFF. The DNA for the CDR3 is TGCAGCGTTCCGGGACTAGCGGGAGAAAACACCGGGGAGCTGTTTTTT.

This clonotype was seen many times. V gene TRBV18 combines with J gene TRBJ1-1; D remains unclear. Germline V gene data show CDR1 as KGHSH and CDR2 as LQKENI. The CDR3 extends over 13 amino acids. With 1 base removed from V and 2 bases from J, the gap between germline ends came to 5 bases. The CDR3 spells CASSPQGNTEAFF. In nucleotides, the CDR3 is TGTGCCAGCTCACCACAGGGTAACACTGAAGCTTTCTTT.

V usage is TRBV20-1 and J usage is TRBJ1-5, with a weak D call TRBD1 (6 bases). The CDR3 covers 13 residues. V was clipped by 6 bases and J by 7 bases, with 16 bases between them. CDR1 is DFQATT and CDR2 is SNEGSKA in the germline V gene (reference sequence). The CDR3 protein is CSASRTDQQPQHF. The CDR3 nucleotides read TGCAGTGCAAGCAGGACAGACCAACAGCCCCAGCATTTT.

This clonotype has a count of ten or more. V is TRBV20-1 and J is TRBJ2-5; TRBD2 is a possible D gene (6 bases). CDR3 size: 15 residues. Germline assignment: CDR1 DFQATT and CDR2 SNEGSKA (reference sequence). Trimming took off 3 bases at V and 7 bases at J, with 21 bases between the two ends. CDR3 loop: CSARRGDGDQSTQYF. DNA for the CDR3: TGCAGTGCTAGGCGCGGGGATGGGGACCAGTCGACCCAGTACTTC.

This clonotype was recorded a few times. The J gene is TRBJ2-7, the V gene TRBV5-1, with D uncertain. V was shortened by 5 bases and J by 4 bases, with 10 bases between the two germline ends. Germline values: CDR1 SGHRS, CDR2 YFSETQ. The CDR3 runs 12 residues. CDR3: CASSRMGYEQYF. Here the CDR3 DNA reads TGCGCCAGCAGTCGGATGGGGTACGAGCAGTACTTC.

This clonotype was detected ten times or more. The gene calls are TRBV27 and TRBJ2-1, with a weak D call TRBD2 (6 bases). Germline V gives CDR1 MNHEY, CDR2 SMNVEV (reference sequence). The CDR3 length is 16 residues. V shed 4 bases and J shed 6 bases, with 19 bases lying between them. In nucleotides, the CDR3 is TGTGCCAGCAGTTCCAAAGGATTGGCGGGGTTCAATGAGCAGTTCTTC. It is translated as CASSSKGLAGFNEQFF.